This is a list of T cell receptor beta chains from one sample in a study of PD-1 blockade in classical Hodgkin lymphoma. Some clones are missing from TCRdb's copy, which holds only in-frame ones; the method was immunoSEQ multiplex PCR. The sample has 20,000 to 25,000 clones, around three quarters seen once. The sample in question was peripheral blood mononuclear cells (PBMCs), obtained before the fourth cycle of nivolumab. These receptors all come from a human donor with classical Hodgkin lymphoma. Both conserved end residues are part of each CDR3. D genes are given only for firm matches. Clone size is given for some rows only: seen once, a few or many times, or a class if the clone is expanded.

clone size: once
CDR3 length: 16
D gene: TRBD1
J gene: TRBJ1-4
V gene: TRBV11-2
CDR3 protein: CASSSVIVTGDEKLFF
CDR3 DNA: TGTGCCAGCAGCTCCGTTATTGTGACAGGGGATGAAAAACTGTTTTTT

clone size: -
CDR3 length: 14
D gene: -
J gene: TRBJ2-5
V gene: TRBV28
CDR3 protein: CASSLPGAQETQYF
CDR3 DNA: TGTGCCAGCAGTTTACCCGGGGCTCAAGAGACCCAGTACTTC

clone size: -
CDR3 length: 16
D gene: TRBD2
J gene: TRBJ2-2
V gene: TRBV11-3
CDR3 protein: CASSSESGRALGELFF
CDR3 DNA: TGTGCCAGCAGCTCAGAGAGCGGGAGGGCCCTCGGGGAGCTGTTTTTT

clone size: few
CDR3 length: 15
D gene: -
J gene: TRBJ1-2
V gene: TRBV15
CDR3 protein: CATSSQVASDYGYTF
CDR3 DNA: TGTGCCACCAGCAGCCAGGTCGCATCGGATTATGGCTACACCTTC

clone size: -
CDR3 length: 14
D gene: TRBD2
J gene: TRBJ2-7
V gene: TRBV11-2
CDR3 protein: CASSLAGTAYEQYF
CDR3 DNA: TGTGCCAGCAGCCTAGCGGGAACAGCCTACGAGCAGTACTTC

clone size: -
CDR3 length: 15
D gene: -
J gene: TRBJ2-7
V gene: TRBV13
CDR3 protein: CASSLGGSSSYEQYF
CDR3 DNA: TGTGCCAGCAGCTTAGGGGGGTCTAGCTCCTACGAGCAGTACTTC

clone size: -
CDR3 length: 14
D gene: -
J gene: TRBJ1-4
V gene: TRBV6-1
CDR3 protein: CARSNSLINEKLFF
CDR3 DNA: TGTGCCAGGTCGAACAGCCTCATTAATGAAAAACTGTTTTTT

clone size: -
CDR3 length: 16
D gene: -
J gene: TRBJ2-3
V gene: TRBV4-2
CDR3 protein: CASSQEGGASGDTQYF
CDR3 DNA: TGTGCCAGCAGCCAAGAAGGGGGAGCCTCTGGAGATACGCAGTATTTT

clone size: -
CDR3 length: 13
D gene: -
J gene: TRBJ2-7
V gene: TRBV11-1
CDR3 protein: CASSRDRSYEQYF
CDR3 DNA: TGTGCCAGCAGCCGTGACAGATCCTACGAGCAGTACTTC

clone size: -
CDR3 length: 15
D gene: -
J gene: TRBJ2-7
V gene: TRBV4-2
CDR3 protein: CASSQAGDFSYEQYF
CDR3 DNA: TGTGCCAGCAGCCAAGCTGGGGACTTCTCCTACGAGCAGTACTTC

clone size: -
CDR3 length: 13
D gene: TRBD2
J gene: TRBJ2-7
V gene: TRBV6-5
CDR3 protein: CASRLAGDYEQYF
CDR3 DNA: TGTGCCAGCAGGTTAGCGGGAGATTACGAGCAGTACTTC

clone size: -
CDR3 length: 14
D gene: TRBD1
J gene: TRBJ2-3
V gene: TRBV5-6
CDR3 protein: CASSFDRGRDTQYF
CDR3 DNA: TGTGCCAGCAGCTTTGACAGGGGACGGGATACGCAGTATTTT

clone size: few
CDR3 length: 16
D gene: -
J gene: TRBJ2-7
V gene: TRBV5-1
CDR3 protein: CASSLFAGAHSYEQYF
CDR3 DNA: TGCGCCAGCAGCCTCTTCGCGGGGGCTCACTCCTACGAGCAGTACTTC

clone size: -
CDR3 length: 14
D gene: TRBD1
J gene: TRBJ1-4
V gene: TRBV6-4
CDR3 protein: CASSPGQGSEKLFF
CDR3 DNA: TGTGCCAGCAGTCCGGGACAGGGGTCTGAAAAACTGTTTTTT

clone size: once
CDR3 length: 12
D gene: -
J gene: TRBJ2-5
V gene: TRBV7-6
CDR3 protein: CASSLGYGTQYF
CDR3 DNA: TGTGCCAGCAGCTTAGGGTATGGGACCCAGTACTTC

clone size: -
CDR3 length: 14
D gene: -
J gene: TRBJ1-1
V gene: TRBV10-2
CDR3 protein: CASTEGGRATEAFF
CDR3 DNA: TGCGCCAGTACCGAGGGGGGGCGCGCCACTGAAGCTTTCTTT

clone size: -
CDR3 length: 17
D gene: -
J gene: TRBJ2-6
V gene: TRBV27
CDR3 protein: CASRQTTVYSGANVLTF
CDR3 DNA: TGTGCCAGCAGGCAAACGACAGTATACTCTGGGGCCAACGTCCTGACTTTC

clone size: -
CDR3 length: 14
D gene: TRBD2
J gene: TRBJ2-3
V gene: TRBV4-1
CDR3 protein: CASSQTWTSYTQYF
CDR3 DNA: TGCGCCAGCAGCCAAACCTGGACTAGTTATACGCAGTATTTT

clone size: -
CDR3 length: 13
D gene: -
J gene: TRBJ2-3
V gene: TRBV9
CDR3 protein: CASSVAPGDTQYF
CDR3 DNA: TGTGCCAGCAGCGTAGCCCCGGGCGATACGCAGTATTTT

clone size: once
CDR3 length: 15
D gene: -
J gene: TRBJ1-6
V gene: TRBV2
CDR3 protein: CASRAEGQWNSPLHF
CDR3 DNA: TGTGCCAGCAGGGCGGAAGGGCAGTGGAATTCACCCCTCCACTTT

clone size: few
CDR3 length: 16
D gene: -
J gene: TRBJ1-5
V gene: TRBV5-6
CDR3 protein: CASSGGGPNSNQPQHF
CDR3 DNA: TGTGCCAGCAGCGGGGGGGGCCCAAATAGCAATCAGCCCCAGCATTTT

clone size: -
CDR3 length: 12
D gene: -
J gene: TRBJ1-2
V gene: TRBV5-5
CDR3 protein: CASSSDNYGYTF
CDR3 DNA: TGTGCCAGCAGCTCTGACAACTATGGCTACACCTTC

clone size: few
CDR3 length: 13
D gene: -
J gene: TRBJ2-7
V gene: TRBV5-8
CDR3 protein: CASSSPGVHEQYF
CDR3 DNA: TGTGCCAGCAGCTCTCCGGGGGTCCACGAGCAGTACTTC

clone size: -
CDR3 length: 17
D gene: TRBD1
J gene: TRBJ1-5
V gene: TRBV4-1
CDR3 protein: CASSQDPGTGNSQPQHF
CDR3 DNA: TGCGCCAGCAGCCAAGATCCCGGGACAGGGAACTCTCAGCCCCAGCATTTT

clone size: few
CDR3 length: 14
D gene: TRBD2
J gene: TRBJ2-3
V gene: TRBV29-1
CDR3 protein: CSVGLAGDVDTQYF
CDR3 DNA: TGCAGCGTCGGACTAGCGGGAGATGTAGATACGCAGTATTTT